This T cell receptor (beta chain) comes out of a study of blood T cell repertoires in COVID-19. Study overall: Some COVID-19 samples were acute and others convalescent; all came from the United States, Italy and Spain. Nucleic acid was either cDNA or gDNA, and it came from T cells, B-cell-depleted T cells, or PBMCs.

Original analysis: Reference gene primer amplification in the assay estimated nucleated cell counts. Assay used: immunoSEQ multiplex PCR; TCRdb lists only in-frame clones, some missing. V and J calls and clone size are as listed in that table; D and trimming were resolved from the DNA. The data contain some 490,000 clones, 70% to 90% of them singletons. Germline V gene lookup returns CDR1 SGHKS and CDR2 YYEKEE (reference sequence). V gave up 4 bases and J gave up 6 bases, with 13 bases separating them. The CDR3 totals 14 residues. The chain links TRBV5-5 to TRBJ2-2; D possibly corresponds to TRBD1 (6 bases). The TCR sequence derives from a human donor in a cohort sampled during active COVID-19. The sequencing sample was made of peripheral blood. CDR3 loop: CASSLDRPPGELFF. The CDR3 DNA reads as TGTGCCAGCAGCCTAGACAGGCCCCCCGGGGAGCTGTTTTTT.